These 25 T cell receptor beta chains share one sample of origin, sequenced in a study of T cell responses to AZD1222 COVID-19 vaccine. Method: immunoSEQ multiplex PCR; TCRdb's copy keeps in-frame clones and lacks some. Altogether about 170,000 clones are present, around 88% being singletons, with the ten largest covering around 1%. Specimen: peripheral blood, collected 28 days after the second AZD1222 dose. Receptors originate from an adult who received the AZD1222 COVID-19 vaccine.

For the CDR3, the DNA is TGTGCCAGCAGCGTCTACAGGAACACTGAAGCTTTCTTT. Its translation is CASSVYRNTEAFF. The genes are TRBV11-2 and TRBJ1-1; D remains ambiguous. The CDR3 contains 13 residues. CDR1 is SGHAT and CDR2 is FQNNGV in the germline V gene. Trimming took 5 bases from V and 1 from J, leaving 8 bases between them.

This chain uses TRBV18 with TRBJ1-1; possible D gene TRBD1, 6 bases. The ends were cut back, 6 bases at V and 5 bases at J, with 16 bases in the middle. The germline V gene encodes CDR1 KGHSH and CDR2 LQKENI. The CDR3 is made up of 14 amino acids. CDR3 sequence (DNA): TGTGCCAGCTCGCCAACCAGGGGCGAGACTGAAGCTTTCTTT. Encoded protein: CASSPTRGETEAFF.

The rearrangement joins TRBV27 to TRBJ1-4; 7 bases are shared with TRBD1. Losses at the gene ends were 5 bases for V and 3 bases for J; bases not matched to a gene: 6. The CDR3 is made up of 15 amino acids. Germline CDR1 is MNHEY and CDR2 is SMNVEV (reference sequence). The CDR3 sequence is CASSRTGRSNEKLFF. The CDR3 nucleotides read TGTGCCAGCAGTAGGACAGGTCGGTCTAATGAAAAACTGTTTTTT. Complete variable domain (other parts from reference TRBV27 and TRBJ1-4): EAQVTQNPRYLITVTGKKLTVTCSQNMNHEYMSWYRQDPGLGLRQIYYSMNVEVTDKGDVPEGYKVSRKEKRNFPLILESPSPNQTSLYFCASSRTGRSNEKLFFGSGTQLSVL.

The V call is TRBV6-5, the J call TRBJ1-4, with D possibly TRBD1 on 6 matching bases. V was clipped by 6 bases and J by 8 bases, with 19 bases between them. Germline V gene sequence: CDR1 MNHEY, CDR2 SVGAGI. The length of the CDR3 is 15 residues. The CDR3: CASRRSGGAWEKLFF. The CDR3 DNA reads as TGTGCCAGCAGAAGAAGCGGGGGGGCTTGGGAAAAACTGTTTTTT.

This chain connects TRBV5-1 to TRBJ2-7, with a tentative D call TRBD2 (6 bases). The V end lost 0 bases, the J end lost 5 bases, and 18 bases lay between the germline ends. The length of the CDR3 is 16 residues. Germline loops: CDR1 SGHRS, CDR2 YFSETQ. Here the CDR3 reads CASSLGPGAGLNEQYF. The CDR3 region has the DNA TGCGCCAGCAGCTTGGGACCGGGCGCGGGGCTCAACGAGCAGTACTTC.

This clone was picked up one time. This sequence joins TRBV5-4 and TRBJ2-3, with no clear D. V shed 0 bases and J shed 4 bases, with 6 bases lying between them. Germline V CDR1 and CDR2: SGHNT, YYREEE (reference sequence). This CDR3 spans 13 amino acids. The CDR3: CASSLVYSDTQYF. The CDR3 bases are TGTGCCAGCAGCTTGGTCTACTCAGATACGCAGTATTTT.

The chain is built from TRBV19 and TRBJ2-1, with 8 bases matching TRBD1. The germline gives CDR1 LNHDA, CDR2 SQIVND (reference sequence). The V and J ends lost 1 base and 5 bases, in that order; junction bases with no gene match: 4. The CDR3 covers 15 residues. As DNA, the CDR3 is TGTGCCAGTAGTATAGGGGACAGGCGAGACAATGAGCAGTTCTTC. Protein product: CASSIGDRRDNEQFF.

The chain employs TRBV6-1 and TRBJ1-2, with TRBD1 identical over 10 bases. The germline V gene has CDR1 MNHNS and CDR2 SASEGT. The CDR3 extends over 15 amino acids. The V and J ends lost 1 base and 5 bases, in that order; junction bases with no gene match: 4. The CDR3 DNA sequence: TGTGCCAGCAGTGAAGGGACAGGGGGAGGGTATGGCTACACCTTC. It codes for CASSEGTGGGYGYTF.

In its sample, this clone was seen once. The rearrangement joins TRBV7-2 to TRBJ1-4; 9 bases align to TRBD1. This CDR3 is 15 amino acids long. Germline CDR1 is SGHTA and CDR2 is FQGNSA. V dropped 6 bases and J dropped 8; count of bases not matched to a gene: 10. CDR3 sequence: CASRRPGTGKEKLFF. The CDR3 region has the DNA TGTGCCAGCAGACGACCCGGGACAGGGAAGGAAAAACTGTTTTTT.

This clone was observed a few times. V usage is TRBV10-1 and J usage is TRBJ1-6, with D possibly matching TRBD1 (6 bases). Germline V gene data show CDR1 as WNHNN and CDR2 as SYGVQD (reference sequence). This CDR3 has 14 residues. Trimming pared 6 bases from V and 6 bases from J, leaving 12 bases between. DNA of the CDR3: TGCGCCAGCAGGGGGGACACAGCTAATTCACCCCTCCACTTT. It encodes CASRGDTANSPLHF.

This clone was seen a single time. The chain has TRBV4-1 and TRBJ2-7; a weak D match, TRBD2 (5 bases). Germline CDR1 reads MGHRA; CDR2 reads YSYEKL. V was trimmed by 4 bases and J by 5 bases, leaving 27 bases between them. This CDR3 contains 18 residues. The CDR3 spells CASSRGLPVGLTSNEQYF. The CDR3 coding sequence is TGCGCCAGCAGCCGCGGACTCCCAGTTGGCTTGACCTCTAACGAGCAGTACTTC.

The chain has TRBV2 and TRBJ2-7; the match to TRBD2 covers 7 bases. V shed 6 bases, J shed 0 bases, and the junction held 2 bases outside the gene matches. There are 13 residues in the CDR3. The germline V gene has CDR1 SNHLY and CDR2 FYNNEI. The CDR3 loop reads CASRGGSSYEQYF. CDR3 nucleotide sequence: TGTGCCAGCAGGGGGGGGAGCTCCTACGAGCAGTACTTC.

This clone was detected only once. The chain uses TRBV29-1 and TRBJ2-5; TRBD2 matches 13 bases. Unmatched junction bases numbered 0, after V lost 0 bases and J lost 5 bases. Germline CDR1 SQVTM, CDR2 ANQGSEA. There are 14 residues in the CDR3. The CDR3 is CSVEELAGGETQYF. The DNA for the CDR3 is TGCAGCGTTGAAGAACTAGCGGGAGGGGAGACCCAGTACTTC.

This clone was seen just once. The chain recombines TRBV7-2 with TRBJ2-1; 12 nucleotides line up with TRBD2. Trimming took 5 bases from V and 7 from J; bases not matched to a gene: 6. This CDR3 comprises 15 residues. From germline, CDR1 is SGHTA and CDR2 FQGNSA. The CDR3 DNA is TGTGCCAGCAGCCCCCGAGGACTAGCGGGGAATGAGCAGTTCTTC. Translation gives CASSPRGLAGNEQFF. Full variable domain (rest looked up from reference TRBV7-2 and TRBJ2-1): GAGVSQSPSNKVTEKGKDVELRCDPISGHTALYWYRQSLGQGLEFLIYFQGNSAPDKSGLPSDRFSAERTGGSVSTLTIQRTQQEDSAVYLCASSPRGLAGNEQFFGPGTRLTVL.

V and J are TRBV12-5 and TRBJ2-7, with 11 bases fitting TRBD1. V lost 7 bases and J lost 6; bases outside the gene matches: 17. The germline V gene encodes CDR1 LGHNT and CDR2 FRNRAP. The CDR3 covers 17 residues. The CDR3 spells CASAPDRGPLSPREQYF. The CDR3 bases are TGTGCTAGTGCCCCGGACAGGGGGCCCCTCTCTCCTCGCGAGCAGTACTTC.

The CDR3: CASSLPQGAVTEAFF. The CDR3 nucleotides read TGTGCCAGCAGTTTACCTCAGGGGGCGGTCACTGAAGCTTTCTTT. This sequence joins TRBV28 and TRBJ1-1; 8 bases fit TRBD1. Germline trimming cut 2 bases from V and 4 bases from J; bases unmatched to any gene: 6. The CDR3 length is 15 residues. Germline CDR1 is MDHEN and CDR2 is SYDVKM.

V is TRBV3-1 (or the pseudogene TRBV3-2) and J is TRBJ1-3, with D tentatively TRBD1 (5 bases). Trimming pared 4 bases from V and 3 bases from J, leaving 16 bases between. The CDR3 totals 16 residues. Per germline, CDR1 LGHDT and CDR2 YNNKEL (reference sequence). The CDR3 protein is CASSLNQGHHGNTIYF. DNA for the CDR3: TGTGCCAGCAGCCTGAACCAAGGACACCATGGAAACACCATATATTTT.

The CDR3 bases are TGTGCCAGTAGTTGGGCCGTCCTGAACACTGAAGCTTTCTTT. It encodes CASSWAVLNTEAFF. This chain joins TRBV19 and TRBJ1-1; D gene uncertain. Trimming removed 5 bases at V and 0 bases at J, with 10 bases between. CDR1 LNHDA and CDR2 SQIVND come from the germline V gene (reference sequence). The CDR3 totals 14 residues.

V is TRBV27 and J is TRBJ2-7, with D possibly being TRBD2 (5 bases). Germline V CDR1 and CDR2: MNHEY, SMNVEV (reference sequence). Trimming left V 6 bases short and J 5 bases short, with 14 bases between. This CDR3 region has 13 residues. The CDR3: CASSPWLAHEQYF. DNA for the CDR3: TGTGCCAGCAGCCCTTGGCTAGCCCACGAGCAGTACTTC.

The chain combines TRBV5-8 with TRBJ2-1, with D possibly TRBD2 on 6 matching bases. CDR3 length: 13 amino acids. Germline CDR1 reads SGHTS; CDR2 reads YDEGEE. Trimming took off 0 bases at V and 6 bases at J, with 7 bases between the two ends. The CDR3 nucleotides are TGTGCCAGCAGCTTGGCCGGGGGCAATGAGCAGTTCTTC. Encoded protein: CASSLAGGNEQFF. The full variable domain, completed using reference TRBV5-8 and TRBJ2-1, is EAGVTQSPTHLIKTRGQQATLRCSPISGHTSVYWYQQALGLGLQFLLWYDEGEERNRGNFPPRFSGRQFPNYSSELNVNALELEDSALYLCASSLAGGNEQFFGPGTRLTVL.

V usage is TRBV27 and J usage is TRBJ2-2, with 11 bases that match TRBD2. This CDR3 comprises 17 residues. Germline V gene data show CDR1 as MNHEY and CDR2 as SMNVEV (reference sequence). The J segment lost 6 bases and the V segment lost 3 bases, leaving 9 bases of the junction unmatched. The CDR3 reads CASSFFLPSGGPGELFF. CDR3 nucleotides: TGTGCCAGCAGTTTCTTCCTCCCTAGCGGGGGGCCCGGGGAGCTGTTTTTT.

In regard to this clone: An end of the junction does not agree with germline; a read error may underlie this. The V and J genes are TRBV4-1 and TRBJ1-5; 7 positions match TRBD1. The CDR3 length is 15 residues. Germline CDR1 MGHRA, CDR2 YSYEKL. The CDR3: CASSPGAGGNQPQRF. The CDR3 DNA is TGCGCCAGCAGCCCCGGGGCAGGGGGGAATCAGCCCCAGCGTTTT.

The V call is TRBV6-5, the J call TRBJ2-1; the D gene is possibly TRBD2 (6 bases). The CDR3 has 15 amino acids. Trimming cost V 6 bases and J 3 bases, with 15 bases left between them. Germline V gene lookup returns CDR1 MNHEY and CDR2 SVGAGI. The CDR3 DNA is TGTGCCAGCAGGACGGACCGGGACTTCTACAATGAGCAGTTCTTC. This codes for CASRTDRDFYNEQFF.

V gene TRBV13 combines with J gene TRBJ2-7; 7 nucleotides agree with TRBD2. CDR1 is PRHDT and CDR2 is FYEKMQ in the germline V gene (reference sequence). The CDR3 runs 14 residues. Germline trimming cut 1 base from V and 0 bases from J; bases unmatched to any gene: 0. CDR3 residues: CASSLAGGSYEQYF. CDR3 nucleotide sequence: TGTGCCAGCAGCTTAGCGGGGGGCTCCTACGAGCAGTACTTC.

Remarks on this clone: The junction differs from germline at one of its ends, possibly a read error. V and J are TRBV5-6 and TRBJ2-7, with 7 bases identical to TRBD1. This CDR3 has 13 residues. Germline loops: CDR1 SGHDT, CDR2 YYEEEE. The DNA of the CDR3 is TGTGCCAGCACCTTGACAGGGAGCTACGAGCAGTACTTC. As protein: CASTLTGSYEQYF. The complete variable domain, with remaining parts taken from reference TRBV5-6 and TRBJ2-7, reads DAGVTQSPTHLIKTRGQQVTLRCSPKSGHDTVSWYQQALGQGPQFIFQYYEEEERQRGNFPDRFSGHQFPNYSSELNVNALLLGDSALYLCASTLTGSYEQYFGPGTRLTVT.